The sequence of this T cell receptor beta chain was determined in a study of cytomegalovirus exposure and HLA in healthy donors. Use of 60 Vbeta and 13 Jbeta primers characterized the PCR. Here immunoSEQ multiplex PCR was the method, and the copy in TCRdb shows in-frame clones only, minus some. The data show under 150,000 clones, about 75% seen once. On this clone: The antigen remains unidentified.

V was cut by 4 bases and J by 0 bases, with 7 bases left in between. CDR1 and CDR2 (germline): MNHNS, SASEGT. There are 14 residues in the CDR3. Regarding the study as a whole: Accurate predictions that matched the HLA-A and HLA-B alleles of most subjects were reportedly made from TCR beta sequences. According to reports, the classifier identified cytomegalovirus status with high specificity and sensitivity.

Sequencing was carried out using PBMCs. The rearrangement uses TRBV6-1 and TRBJ1-5, with D hard to call. This clonotype was obtained from a woman between 25 and 40 years old in good health and CMV-seronegative. Here the CDR3 reads CASSAGYSNQPQHF. Here the CDR3 DNA reads TGTGCCAGCAGTGCCGGGTATAGCAATCAGCCCCAGCATTTT.